What follows are 26 T cell receptor beta chains derived from one specimen sequenced in a study of molecular identifiers for immune sequencing clone quantification. TCRdb independently ran MiXCR on the PCR reads; one entry per CDR3 protein. The sample comprises 80,000 to 100,000 distinct CDR3 sequences, 20% to 30% of which are singletons, and roughly 1% rests with the top ten. Sequenced sample: naive CD8+ T cells from blood, with Jurkat cell RNA spiked in. Subset given: FACS-sorted CD8+CD4-CCR7+CD45RA+ naive T cells. These receptors were collected from a human donor in good health. Some libraries in this study had Jurkat cell RNA spiked in.

In its sample, this clonotype was seen many times. J is TRBJ2-7 and V is TRBV6-5, with 8 nucleotides matching TRBD2. The V and J ends lost 6 bases and 0 bases, in that order; junction bases with no gene match: 7. CDR3 length: 15 amino acids. From germline, CDR1 is MNHEY and CDR2 SVGAGI. DNA for the CDR3: TGTGCCAGCAGCGAAGCGGGGGCTAGCTCCTACGAGCAGTACTTC. Translated, it gives CASSEAGASSYEQYF.

In its sample, this clonotype was seen many times. The V call is TRBV7-9, the J call TRBJ1-1; D not resolved. Germline V gives CDR1 SEHNR, CDR2 FQNEAQ (reference sequence). The V gene lost 1 base and the J gene lost 5 bases, with 11 bases spanning the gap. The CDR3 has 14 residues. The CDR3 region is CASSLGGLGTEAFF. The CDR3 nucleotides are TGTGCCAGCAGCTTAGGAGGGCTGGGGACTGAAGCTTTCTTT.

The chain couples TRBV4-1 to TRBJ2-7, with 7 bases matching TRBD1. The CDR3 length is 14 residues. Germline V gives CDR1 MGHRA, CDR2 YSYEKL. Unmatched junction bases numbered 7, after V lost 8 bases and J lost 0 bases. CDR3 DNA sequence: TGCGCCAGCGGCCTACGGGACAGCTCCTACGAGCAGTACTTC. Translated: CASGLRDSSYEQYF.

This clonotype has at least ten counts. The rearrangement uses TRBV28 and TRBJ2-7, with 9 nucleotides matching TRBD1. Germline-derived CDR1 and CDR2 are MDHEN and SYDVKM. The length of the CDR3 is 13 residues. V was pared by 9 bases and J by 5 bases, with 8 bases of the junction left unmatched. In DNA, the CDR3 is TGTGCCAGTGAACAGGGGGCGGTGCACGAGCAGTACTTC. It codes for CASEQGAVHEQYF.

This clonotype was seen a handful of times. V usage is TRBV18 and J usage is TRBJ2-2; D gene unclear. Germline values: CDR1 KGHSH, CDR2 LQKENI. V shed 7 bases and J shed 4 bases, with 16 bases lying between them. The CDR3 length is 15 residues. This CDR3 is CASFTGPVVTGELFF. The CDR3 DNA follows: TGTGCCAGCTTTACCGGTCCAGTTGTCACCGGGGAGCTGTTTTTT.

This clonotype was seen at least ten times. The chain uses TRBV12-3 or TRBV12-4 and TRBJ2-3, with 7 bases lining up with TRBD1. V lost 1 base and J lost 0; bases outside the gene matches: 1. The CDR3 covers 15 residues. The chain's CDR3 is CASSLEGASTDTQYF. The DNA of the CDR3 is TGTGCCAGCAGTTTAGAGGGGGCTAGCACAGATACGCAGTATTTT.

Ten or more counts support this clonotype. This CDR3 reads CASSYPTYEQYF. CDR3 nucleotides: TGTGCCAGCAGTTACCCCACCTACGAGCAGTACTTC. The genes are TRBV6-2 or TRBV6-3 and TRBJ2-7, with no clear D. The CDR3 is 12 amino acids. With 2 bases removed from V and 2 bases from J, the gap between germline ends came to 4 bases. Germline assignment: CDR1 MNHEY and CDR2 SVGEGT.

This clonotype was recorded many times. The chain carries TRBV4-2 and TRBJ2-1; TRBD2 is a possible D gene (5 bases). Trimming pared 0 bases from V and 4 bases from J, leaving 16 bases between. Germline V gene data show CDR1 as LGHNA and CDR2 as YNFKEQ. CDR3 length: 17 amino acids. The CDR3 here is CASSQDEARTGYNEQFF. The CDR3, as DNA: TGTGCCAGCAGCCAAGACGAGGCTCGCACGGGGTACAATGAGCAGTTCTTC.

In this sample, this clonotype turned up a few times. This chain joins TRBV10-3 and TRBJ1-5; 12 positions agree with TRBD1. Germline values: CDR1 ENHRY, CDR2 SYGVKD. V dropped 4 bases and J dropped 4; count of bases not matched to a gene: 17. The length of the CDR3 is 20 residues. The CDR3: CAISAFPPRDRGLGNQPQHF. CDR3 DNA sequence: TGTGCCATCAGTGCTTTTCCCCCTAGGGACAGGGGGCTTGGGAATCAGCCCCAGCATTTT.

The table lists this clonotype with many counts. The chain uses TRBV4-3 and TRBJ1-3, with no clear D. Germline values: CDR1 LGHNA, CDR2 YSLEER. The CDR3 covers 17 residues. With 2 bases removed from V and 3 bases from J, the gap between germline ends came to 17 bases. The CDR3 protein is CASSQFMRTGGGNTIYF. DNA for the CDR3: TGCGCCAGCAGCCAATTTATGCGGACCGGAGGTGGAAACACCATATATTTT.

As regards this clonotype: A read error may be the cause here, since a much bigger clone is one base away. This chain joins TRBV20-1 and TRBJ2-4; 7 bases fit TRBD2. Germline CDR1 is DFQATT and CDR2 is SNEGSKA (reference sequence). The CDR3 runs 18 residues. CDR3: CSASPEVVASGPKNMQYF. The CDR3 nucleotides are TGCAGTGCTTCTCCCGAGGTCGTGGCTAGCGGACCCAAAAACATGCAGTACTTC.

The sample holds a few counts of this clonotype. The CDR3 is CASRFMNTEAFF. The CDR3, as DNA: TGTGCCAGCAGGTTCATGAACACTGAAGCTTTCTTT. This chain uses TRBV12-3 or TRBV12-4 with TRBJ1-1; no clear D gene. This CDR3 contains 12 residues. V was cut by 6 bases and J by 0 bases, with 5 bases left in between.

Concerning this clonotype: A read error may account for a junction end that differs from germline. The V gene is TRBV13, the J gene TRBJ1-1, with a possible D match to TRBD1 (6 bases). The germline V gene encodes CDR1 PRHDT and CDR2 FYEKMQ (reference sequence). This CDR3 is 16 amino acids long. Here the CDR3 reads CASRLGGLGRETEAFF. The CDR3, as DNA: TGTGCCAGCCGCTTAGGGGGGTTGGGGAGGGAGACTGAAGCTTTCTTT.

This clonotype has more than one count but fewer than ten. The junction departs from germline at one end; a sequencing error may be responsible. The chain carries TRBV13 and TRBJ2-2, with D unclear. This CDR3 is built from 14 residues. The germline CDR1 and CDR2 sequences are PRHDT and FYEKMQ (reference sequence). The DNA for the CDR3 is TGTGCCAGCAGCTTGGGTTGGAACTCCGGGGAGCTGTTTTTT. Residues: CASSLGWNSGELFF.

There are many counts of this clonotype. This chain uses TRBV28 with TRBJ1-1; 12 nucleotides match TRBD1. The CDR3 extends over 17 amino acids. V was clipped by 6 bases and J by 3 bases; unmatched bases: 11. Germline V gene lookup returns CDR1 MDHEN and CDR2 SYDVKM. The CDR3 nucleotides are TGTGCCAGCAGGCCACCGGGACAGGGGGCTCTGGACACTGAAGCTTTCTTT. Translating it yields CASRPPGQGALDTEAFF.

A single count supports this clonotype. A much larger clone lies a single base off, so this may be a read error. The V gene is TRBV30, the J gene TRBJ2-1, with D unclear. The length of the CDR3 is 13 residues. From germline, CDR1 is GTSNPN and CDR2 SVGIG (reference sequence). Trimming left V 0 bases short and J 3 bases short, with 6 bases between. CDR3 sequence reads: CAWSVPRYNEQFF. The CDR3 DNA reads as TGTGCCTGGAGTGTACCGCGCTACAATGAGCAGTTCTTC.

Note on this clonotype: This may be a read error, as it is one base from a much larger clone. This chain uses TRBV11-2 with TRBJ2-1; tentative D call: TRBD2 (5 bases). Germline-derived CDR1 and CDR2 are SGHAT and FQNNGV. The CDR3 loop spans 15 amino acids. Here the CDR3 reads CASSLGATIYNKQFF. The CDR3 region has the DNA TGTGCCAGCAGCTTGGGAGCGACGATTTACAATAAGCAGTTCTTC.

In its sample, this clonotype was seen many times. V is TRBV3-1 and J is TRBJ1-3, with a tentative D call TRBD1 (6 bases). V was shortened by 0 bases and J by 3 bases, with 12 bases between the two germline ends. Germline CDR1 and CDR2: LGHDT and YNNKEL (reference sequence). The CDR3 contains 16 residues. As DNA, the CDR3 is TGTGCCAGCAGCCAAGAACTCCGGACAGTTGGAAACACCATATATTTT. Its protein is CASSQELRTVGNTIYF.

About this clonotype itself: This may arise from a read error, as a much more abundant clone is one base away. The gene calls are TRBV7-9 and TRBJ2-7; D remains ambiguous. CDR3 length: 13 amino acids. Germline V gives CDR1 SEHNR, CDR2 FQNEAQ (reference sequence). CDR3 loop: CASRGAVTYAQYF. In DNA, the CDR3 is TGTGCCAGCAGGGGTGCGGTGACCTACGCGCAGTACTTC.

This rearrangement joins TRBV6-2 or TRBV6-3 to TRBJ2-1; TRBD2 is a possible D gene (5 bases). CDR1 is MNHEY and CDR2 is SVGEGT in the germline V gene. V was cut by 4 bases and J by 2 bases, with 15 bases left in between. CDR3 length: 16 residues. The CDR3 DNA is TGTGCCAGCAGTTCCTGGGCCAGGACTCCCTACAATGAGCAGTTCTTC. Its translation is CASSSWARTPYNEQFF.

This clonotype showed up many times. The chain combines TRBV4-3 with TRBJ2-1; 13 nucleotides align to TRBD2. The germline V gene encodes CDR1 LGHNA and CDR2 YSLEER. V lost 0 bases to trimming and J lost 10 bases; unmatched junction nucleotides: 3. CDR3 length equals 15 residues. The CDR3 DNA reads as TGCGCCAGCAGCCAAGAAGAGGGACTAGCGGGGGAGCAGTTCTTC. It specifies CASSQEEGLAGEQFF.

This clonotype was observed at least ten times. V usage is TRBV7-8 and J usage is TRBJ2-1; tentative D call: TRBD2 (6 bases). Per the germline V gene, CDR1 is SGHVS and CDR2 is FQNEAQ. V gave up 5 bases and J gave up 0 bases, with 14 bases separating them. CDR3 length: 16 amino acids. The CDR3 here is CASSPRAGSSYNEQFF. The CDR3 region has the DNA TGTGCCAGCAGCCCACGGGCCGGGAGCTCCTACAATGAGCAGTTCTTC.

This clonotype occurred a few times. The V call is TRBV4-1, the J call TRBJ1-1; no definite D call. Trimming removed 5 bases at V and 0 bases at J, with 13 bases between. Germline V gives CDR1 MGHRA, CDR2 YSYEKL. This CDR3 spans 15 amino acids. CDR3 sequence (DNA): TGCGCCAGCAGCTCCCCCGTTGGGATGAACACTGAAGCTTTCTTT. Protein: CASSSPVGMNTEAFF.

This clonotype was counted many times. V usage is TRBV27 and J usage is TRBJ2-2; maybe TRBD1 (5 bases). The CDR3 totals 14 residues. Germline CDR1 and CDR2: MNHEY and SMNVEV (reference sequence). V gave up 7 bases and J gave up 8 bases, with 17 bases separating them. The CDR3 reads CASTLQGRPGELFF. The CDR3 coding sequence is TGTGCCAGCACCCTCCAGGGCCGGCCTGGGGAGCTGTTTTTT.

Ten or more counts support this clonotype. This chain links TRBV6-4 with TRBJ2-7; weak D call: TRBD2 (6 bases). Germline loops: CDR1 MRHNA, CDR2 SNTAGT. The CDR3 length is 12 residues. Trimming left V 7 bases short and J 6 bases short, with 13 bases between. The CDR3 reads CASMSGRGEQYF. DNA of the CDR3: TGTGCCAGCATGTCCGGGAGAGGCGAGCAGTACTTC.

In this sample, this clonotype turned up once. A junction boundary mismatches the germline segment, possibly from a read error. This chain links TRBV6-5 with TRBJ2-2, with 7 bases matching TRBD2. Germline CDR1 MNHEY, CDR2 SVGAGI. This CDR3 is 16 amino acids long. This CDR3 reads CASSYGAGTAIGEPFF. The CDR3 DNA reads as TGTGCCAGCAGTTATGGAGCGGGAACAGCGATCGGGGAGCCGTTTTTT.